The text below deals with one T cell receptor beta chain. As yet, its antigen is unknown. Trimming at V came to 4 bases and at J to 6 bases, leaving 11 bases not matched to a gene. The germline V gene encodes CDR1 SEHNR and CDR2 FQNEAQ (reference sequence). This CDR3 spans 15 amino acids. This sample was included in a study of cytomegalovirus exposure and HLA in healthy donors. Study-wide background: Around 78 million unique TCR sequences came from HLA-typed donors in an early release. Points from the study as a whole: Reports indicate that TCR beta sequences accurately predicted the HLA-A and HLA-B alleles of most subjects. By HLA locus, TCR association rates varied in a later analysis, with DRB1 showing the most and HLA-C the fewest.

The PCR contained 60 Vbeta and 13 Jbeta primers. Clones were read by immunoSEQ multiplex PCR, and TCRdb kept only the in-frame ones, dropping some. The sample lists under 200,000 clones, over 60% occurring once. Sequencing used PBMCs. The TCR was taken from a man aged 40-49 years in good health and CMV-seronegative. The chain couples TRBV7-9 to TRBJ1-1, with TRBD1 matching over 7 bases. CDR3 in DNA: TGTGCCAGCAGCTCACAAGGACAGGCTTCTTCTGAAGCTTTCTTT. Protein: CASSSQGQASSEAFF.